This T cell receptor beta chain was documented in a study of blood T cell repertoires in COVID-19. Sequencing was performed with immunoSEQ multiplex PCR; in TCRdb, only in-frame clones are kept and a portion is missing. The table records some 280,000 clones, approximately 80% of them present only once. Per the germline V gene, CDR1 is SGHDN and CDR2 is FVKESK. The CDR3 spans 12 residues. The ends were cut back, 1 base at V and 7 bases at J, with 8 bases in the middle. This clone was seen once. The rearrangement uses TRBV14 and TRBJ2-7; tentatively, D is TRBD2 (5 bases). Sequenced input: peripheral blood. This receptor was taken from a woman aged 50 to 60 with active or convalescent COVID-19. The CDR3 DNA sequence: TGTGCCAGCAGCCAAGCGGGGTGGGAGCAGTACTTC. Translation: CASSQAGWEQYF.